The clone carrying this T cell receptor (beta chain) came up once. The antigen remains unidentified. The source of the sample is a study of Ad26.COV2.S vaccination and SARS-CoV-2 variants. Study as a whole: Enrolled in COV1001, the donor was in the Ad26.COV2.S trial arm, which received the vaccine.

This CDR3 is built from 15 residues. Germline CDR1 LNHNV, CDR2 YYDKDF (reference sequence). Trimming removed 0 bases from V and 7 bases from J; junction bases left unmatched: 2. Treatment defined: roughly 20 received Ad26.COV2.S at low or high dose, single or two shots; about 5 received placebo; per-sample allocation not given. Repertoires come from day 63 after the first vaccine or placebo injection. An Ad26 vector was used to express Wuhan-strain SARS-CoV-2 spike as the vaccine. Study outcomes and limitations: Spike-specific CD8+ and CD4+ T cell responses reportedly showed substantial breadth after vaccination. Breadth measured for non-spike TCRs was similar across vaccine and placebo recipients.

Method: immunoSEQ multiplex PCR; TCRdb's copy keeps in-frame clones and lacks some. The sample contains more than 400,000 clones, less than 95% of which appear only once. The starting material was peripheral blood, obtained in a trial of Ad26.COV2.S vaccine versus placebo. V and J are TRBV15 and TRBJ2-7; 14 positions agree with TRBD2. The TCR originated in a person aged 18 to 59 who received the Ad26.COV2.S COVID-19 vaccine or a placebo. CDR3 in DNA: TGTGCCACCAGCAGAGAGACTAGCGGGAGGGGAGAGCAGTACTTC. Translation gives CATSRETSGRGEQYF.